The source of this T cell receptor beta chain is a study of CXCR3-negative and CXCR3-positive naive CD8 T cells (dated by TCRdb to about 2019). Background on the whole study: About 135 million TRB reads were obtained in total, roughly 1.5 +/- 0.3 million reads per library. Diversity and physicochemical repertoire analyses covered some eleven donors pooled from two independent experiments. TRBV-TRBJ cluster analysis included naive subsets from roughly 5 donors and memory cells from 3 donors.

For each CD8+ T cell subset, flow sorting was done in triplicate, and 310,000 or so cells per subset went directly into RLT lysis buffer. Standard density gradient centrifugation was used to isolate peripheral blood mononuclear cells from buffy coats. Total RNA was extracted from sorted cells using an RNeasy Mini Kit. The research as a whole found: Because surface CD5, which is linked to self-reactivity in mice, was comparable between the naive subsets, TCR interaction strength was also inferred from TRB CDR3 physicochemical properties. Within the same donor, TRBV-TRBJ usage looked similar between naive CXCR3-negative and CXCR3-positive cells, but memory cells had distinct patterns. CXCR3 expression partially decreased after cryopreservation, so most assays used freshly isolated PBMCs. Both naive subsets had comparably high repertoire diversity, while memory CD8+ T cells had much lower repertoire diversity.

The CDR3, cysteine through phenylalanine, is 13 amino acids long. The DNA sequence is not available. Per the germline V gene, SGHTA is the CDR1 and FQGNSA is the CDR2. As for this clonotype: What antigen it recognizes has not been identified.

Sequencing took place on a NextSeq 550. The Human TCR Profiling Kit (MiLaboratory) was used to make UMI-labeled 5' RACE TRB cDNA libraries. cDNA synthesis used the entire amount of extracted RNA, and PCR amplification then used the entire amount of cDNA produced. Libraries were prepared in parallel with an identical number of PCR cycles. Per the authors' processing: MIGEC and MiXCR extracted about 53,000 +/- 10,000 unique UMI-labeled TRB cDNA molecules per library, requiring at least two reads per UMI. Each library averaged around 40,000 +/- 10,000 functional in-frame TRB CDR3 nucleotide clonotypes without stop codons. After downsampling to 5000 UMI-labeled TRB molecules per sample, diversity metrics such as normalized Shannon-Wiener and Chao1 were calculated in VDJtools. VDJtools was used to calculate clonotype-size-weighted physicochemical properties of the central five CDR3 residues, namely interaction energy, strength, volume and Kidera factor 4. Following TCRdb reprocessing, every CDR3 protein sequence forms one entry, and DNA is not provided. TCRdb's processing, not the study's, gives the V and J calls here. This sample's listing comprises 20,000 to 25,000 distinct CDR3 sequences. Around 20% of the sample is held by the ten biggest clonotypes.

The receptor was isolated from a human donor in good health. Some clones in this sample may be carry-over from other donors' samples. In this chain, TRBV7-2 is recombined with TRBJ2-2. Sequencing was carried out using memory CD8+ T cells from blood. Per the publication, the cell subset or site label means: conventional CD8+ memory T cells (TMEM), sorted as controls. CDR3 protein: CASSHQSAGELFF.